This T cell receptor beta chain was sequenced during a study of naive and memory T cell subsets. Two oligonucleotides, mixed equimolar, formed the beta constant-region primer covering TRBC1 and TRBC2. The ligated cDNA underwent four PCR rounds using SP2 and nested alpha and beta constant-region primers. Via MiXCR, TCRdb re-called the UMI-ligation and nested PCR reads, giving one row per CDR3 protein. The repertoire has more than 120,000 distinct CDR3 sequences, approximately 20% of them found once; the top ten carry 0.6% to 0.8%. A remark on this clonotype: What it binds is unknown.

Study-wide results and limits: Possibly reflecting memory cells re-expressing CD45RA, a few larger clonotypes occurred in naive repertoires, especially CD8. Naive and memory subsets had different power law exponents for TCR abundance.

The CDR3 runs 17 residues. V was clipped by 6 bases and J by 3 bases; unmatched bases: 10. Germline assignment: CDR1 MDHEN and CDR2 SYDVKM. Sequencing was performed on naive CD8+ T cells from blood. This rearrangement joins TRBV28 to TRBJ2-3; 12 positions agree with TRBD2. The sequence derives from a human donor in good health. This CDR3 reads CASSDPLAGGVTDTQYF. The DNA of the CDR3 is TGTGCCAGCAGCGACCCCCTAGCGGGAGGGGTGACAGATACGCAGTATTTT.